This T cell receptor beta chain derives from a study of blood T cell repertoires in COVID-19 (dated by TCRdb to the early 2020s). For the study in its entirety: Samples from collaborators originated in the United States, Italy and Spain and spanned both the acute and convalescent phases of COVID-19. The prospective study material was composed of cDNA or gDNA derived from T cells, B-cell-depleted T cells, or PBMCs. Subjects who had been exposed to COVID-19, were actively infected with it, or had recovered from it provided the deeply sampled blood TCRbeta repertoires that made up the dataset. The repertoires were made available in a free public database intended to serve as a resource for research on the immune response to SARS-CoV-2. Samples came from the ongoing ImmuneRACE study (first 160 participants) plus 1,254 subjects from 6 global collaborators. A de-identified subject ID, COVID-19 status, age in years and sex were almost always included in the sample metadata. Where available, HLA class I and class II types were taken from metadata supplied by the sample provider and were not determined by assay-based typing.

Participants in the prospective study were aged about 18 to 89 years, lived in under 30 United States geographic areas, and enrolled through a virtual design. In the prospective study, cohorts were assigned on the basis of participant-reported clinical history obtained from a screening survey and a study questionnaire. In the prospective study, mobile phlebotomists collected whole blood, serum and a nasopharyngeal or oropharyngeal swab from each participant. Additional blood draws and questionnaires over a roughly two-month period could optionally be provided by prospective study participants. Prospective study blood samples were shipped either frozen or at room temperature before DNA extraction. With regard to this clone: The specificity of this receptor is unknown. No per-base quality is available; no much larger clone lies one base away.

V has 2 bases trimmed and J has 1 base trimmed; junction bases matching no gene number 5. CDR1 and CDR2 (MNHNS, SASEGT) derive from the germline V gene. There are 16 amino acids in the CDR3, from cysteine to phenylalanine inclusive. Here the CDR3 DNA is all that survives: 48 bases in frame from base 1. Beyond this particular receptor, the publication reports: The amount of clinical and demographic metadata varied by source and participant and was provided uncurated.

The immunoSEQ Assay, a bias-controlled multiplex PCR, was used to amplify TCRbeta CDR3 regions from genomic DNA. Under the source paper's analysis protocol: The number of nucleated cells in each sample was estimated by amplification of reference gene primers within the assay. To quantify the absolute abundance of each unique TCRbeta CDR3 rearrangement, sequence reads were collapsed and filtered. For each sample, productive Simpson clonality was calculated by taking the square root of Simpson's diversity index across productive rearrangements. Entries here come from immuneACCESS through TCRdb and include only in-frame sequences with V and J called. Some clones fail to appear in such tables; in the studies checked, an unresolved V gene covers under half of the shortfall, and the cause of the remainder is unknown. V and J calls and clone size are those listed in that table; D and trimming were worked out from the DNA. The sample data list hundreds of thousands of clones, and about 86% of these were observed just once. Together, the top ten hold about 3.3% of the sample.

The chain joins TRBV6-1 to TRBJ2-3, with 8 bases matching TRBD1. This TCR derives from a woman aged 40 to 50 with acute COVID-19. Sequenced input: PBMCs or T cells enriched from blood (not recorded which). In nucleotides, the sequence is TGTGCCAGCAGTGAATCGCCGGGACAGGGCACAGATACGCAGTATTTT. This codes for CASSESPGQGTDTQYF.